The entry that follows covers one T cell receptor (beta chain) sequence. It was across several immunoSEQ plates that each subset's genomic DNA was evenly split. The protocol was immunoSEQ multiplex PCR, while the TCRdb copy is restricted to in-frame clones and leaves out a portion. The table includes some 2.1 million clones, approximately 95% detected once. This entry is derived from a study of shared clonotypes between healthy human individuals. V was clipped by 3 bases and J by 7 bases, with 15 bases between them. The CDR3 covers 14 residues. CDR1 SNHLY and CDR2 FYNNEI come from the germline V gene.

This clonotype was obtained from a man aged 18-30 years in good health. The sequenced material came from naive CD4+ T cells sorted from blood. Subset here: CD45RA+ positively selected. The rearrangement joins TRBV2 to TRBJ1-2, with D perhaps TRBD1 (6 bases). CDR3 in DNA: TGTGCCAGCAGTGACACAGGGAATAGCAGTGGCTACACCTTC. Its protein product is CASSDTGNSSGYTF. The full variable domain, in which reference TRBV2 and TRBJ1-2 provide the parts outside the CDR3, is EPEVTQTPSHQVTQMGQEVILRCVPISNHLYFYWYRQILGQKVEFLVSFYNNEISEKSEIFDDQFSVERPDGSNFTLKIRSTKLEDSAMYFCASSDTGNSSGYTFGSGTRLTVV.